This T cell receptor beta chain was observed in a study of T cell changes during pregnancy in multiple sclerosis. Germline-derived CDR1 and CDR2 are SNHLY and FYNNEI. This CDR3 is built from 16 residues. The V gene lost 0 bases and the J gene lost 8 bases, with 17 bases spanning the gap. Data came from immunoSEQ multiplex PCR; TCRdb stores just in-frame clones and leaves some out. The table records tens of thousands of clones, over 90% of them present only once. This TCR came from a female donor with multiple sclerosis, enrolled in a pregnancy study. This rearrangement joins TRBV2 to TRBJ2-1; perhaps TRBD2 as D (6 bases). This material consisted of CD8+ T cells from peripheral blood mononuclear cells, taken in the third trimester of pregnancy. The CDR3 region is CASSEALRGTAYEQFF. The CDR3 coding sequence is TGTGCCAGCAGTGAAGCGCTTCGCGGGACCGCATATGAGCAGTTCTTC.